Each of the 25 T cell receptor beta chains below was sequenced from the same sample in a study of blood T cell repertoires in COVID-19. Sequencing used immunoSEQ multiplex PCR; TCRdb keeps in-frame clones, though not all of them. Found here are fewer than 200,000 clones, around 93% of them singletons; the top ten hold about 5.3%. The sequenced sample consisted of peripheral blood. The receptors here all came from a young man with COVID-19, enrolled during active disease.

CDR3 DNA: TGTGCCAGCAGCCAAGAACTAGGAGGGAGCGCCGGGGAGCTGTTTTTT. Translated: CASSQELGGSAGELFF. The J gene is TRBJ2-2, the V gene TRBV4-2; tentative D call: TRBD2 (6 bases). The CDR3 is 16 residues long. CDR1 LGHNA and CDR2 YNFKEQ come from the germline V gene. The germline V and J ends were trimmed by 0 bases and 6 bases, with 14 bases remaining between them.

The J gene is TRBJ2-2, the V gene TRBV11-2; the match to TRBD1 covers 10 bases. There are 14 residues in the CDR3. Germline V CDR1 and CDR2: SGHAT, FQNNGV. Losses at the gene ends were 5 bases for V and 5 bases for J; bases not matched to a gene: 2. Here the CDR3 reads CASSGQGGTGELFF. The CDR3, as DNA: TGTGCCAGCAGCGGACAGGGGGGGACCGGGGAGCTGTTTTTT.

The rearrangement links TRBV18 to TRBJ2-5; D is undetermined. There are 14 residues in the CDR3. V shed 3 bases and J shed 0 bases, with 8 bases lying between them. In germline, CDR1 is KGHSH, CDR2 LQKENI. DNA for the CDR3: TGTGCCAGCTCACCCTCACTCAACCAAGAGACCCAGTACTTC. This codes for CASSPSLNQETQYF.

The rearrangement joins TRBV4-3 to TRBJ1-5; D is undetermined. CDR1 and CDR2 from the germline V gene are LGHNA and YSLEER. V was pared by 1 base and J by 2 bases, with 18 bases between. The CDR3 sequence is 18 residues long. In DNA, the CDR3 is TGCGCCAGCAGCCAAGTGTTATTGCGGGGTTCGGGCAATCAGCCCCAGCATTTT. Translation gives CASSQVLLRGSGNQPQHF.

The chain recombines TRBV6-6 with TRBJ2-1; 16 nucleotides match TRBD2. The CDR3 is 20 residues long. Losses at the gene ends were 6 bases for V and 0 bases for J; bases not matched to a gene: 11. Germline-derived CDR1 and CDR2 are MNHNY and SVGAGI (reference sequence). Here the CDR3 reads CASSVIPGLAGGSSYNEQFF. As DNA, the CDR3 is TGTGCCAGCAGCGTAATCCCGGGACTAGCGGGAGGGAGCTCCTACAATGAGCAGTTCTTC.

This chain uses TRBV19 with TRBJ1-2, with 9 bases fitting TRBD1. The ends lost 9 bases at V and 1 base at J; junction bases unmatched: 9. The germline V gene has CDR1 LNHDA and CDR2 SQIVND (reference sequence). The length of the CDR3 is 15 residues. CDR3 sequence reads: CASQTGGLLNYGYTF. CDR3 coding DNA: TGTGCCAGCCAAACAGGGGGCCTACTTAACTATGGCTACACCTTC.

The V gene is TRBV18, the J gene TRBJ2-7; TRBD2 aligns across 9 bases. CDR3 length equals 15 residues. With V trimmed by 4 bases and J by 5 bases, 9 bases remained unmatched. Germline CDR1 and CDR2: KGHSH and LQKENI. DNA of the CDR3: TGTGCCAGCTCACGTGGGATAGCGGGAGATCACGAGCAGTACTTC. Translation gives CASSRGIAGDHEQYF.

The gene calls are TRBV5-4 and TRBJ1-2; TRBD1 aligns across 7 bases. V lost 4 bases to trimming and J lost 6 bases; unmatched junction nucleotides: 12. This CDR3 spans 15 amino acids. Germline values: CDR1 SGHNT, CDR2 YYREEE (reference sequence). CDR3: CASSRPLDRDDGYTF. The CDR3 DNA is TGTGCCAGCAGCCGCCCGCTAGACAGGGACGATGGCTACACCTTC.

The rearrangement links TRBV6-4 to TRBJ2-2; D perhaps matches TRBD1 (6 bases). Trimming left V 6 bases short and J 4 bases short, with 18 bases between. This CDR3 has 16 amino acids. The germline CDR1 and CDR2 sequences are MRHNA and SNTAGT. The CDR3 nucleotides read TGTGCCAGCAGCCGACTCAGTGGACAGTTCACCGGGGAGCTGTTTTTT. This encodes CASSRLSGQFTGELFF.

The chain recombines TRBV15 with TRBJ1-4; TRBD1 agrees at 9 bases. CDR3 length: 17 amino acids. Trimming cost V 3 bases and J 3 bases; bases outside gene matches: 8. Germline V gene lookup returns CDR1 LNHNV and CDR2 YYDKDF (reference sequence). The CDR3 sequence is CATSSNRGTGSNEKLFF. The CDR3 DNA sequence: TGTGCCACCAGCAGTAACCGAGGGACAGGGTCTAATGAAAAACTGTTTTTT. The whole variable domain, filled in from reference TRBV15 and TRBJ1-4, reads DAMVIQNPRYQVTQFGKPVTLSCSQTLNHNVMYWYQQKSSQAPKLLFHYYDKDFNNEADTPDNFQSRRPNTSFCFLDIRSPGLGDTAMYLCATSSNRGTGSNEKLFFGSGTQLSVL.

The chain carries TRBV5-5 and TRBJ1-5, with D maybe TRBD1 (5 bases). The CDR3 runs to 16 residues. CDR1 SGHKS and CDR2 YYEKEE come from the germline V gene (reference sequence). Trimming stripped 3 bases from V and 6 bases from J, with 19 bases between. The CDR3 coding sequence is TGTGCCAGCAGCTCGACGGGGCCTCTCGGGGGTCAGCCCCAGCATTTT. Protein: CASSSTGPLGGQPQHF.

The gene calls are TRBV27 and TRBJ1-2; maybe TRBD1 (5 bases). Trimming stripped 5 bases from V and 3 bases from J, with 13 bases between. This CDR3 has 14 residues. Germline lookup yields CDR1 MNHEY and CDR2 SMNVEV (reference sequence). CDR3 sequence: CASSPRGVYYGYTF. The CDR3 bases are TGTGCCAGCAGTCCGCGGGGGGTCTACTATGGCTACACCTTC.

V and J are TRBV18 and TRBJ1-2, with 8 bases that match TRBD1. Germline loops: CDR1 KGHSH, CDR2 LQKENI. Trimming at V came to 1 base and at J to 3 bases, leaving 13 bases not matched to a gene. The CDR3 contains 18 residues. CDR3 nucleotide sequence: TGTGCCAGCTCACCACTCCCCGGGACAGGTGATGGGGACTATGGCTACACCTTC. Protein: CASSPLPGTGDGDYGYTF.

The V call is TRBV7-9, the J call TRBJ1-2; a possible D gene is TRBD1 (5 bases). V was shortened by 1 base and J by 4 bases, with 10 bases between the two germline ends. The CDR3 runs to 14 residues. The germline CDR1 and CDR2 sequences are SEHNR and FQNEAQ (reference sequence). In DNA form, the CDR3 reads TGTGCCAGCAGCTTAGGACAGAATTTCTATGGCTACACCTTC. It translates to CASSLGQNFYGYTF.

The J gene is TRBJ2-2, the V gene TRBV5-4; tentatively, D is TRBD2 (5 bases). Between the trimmed V and J ends, which lost 0 bases and 2 bases, there was a span of 8 bases. From germline, CDR1 is SGHNT and CDR2 YYREEE (reference sequence). The CDR3 loop spans 15 amino acids. The CDR3 reads CASSLGGRNTGELFF. CDR3 nucleotides: TGTGCCAGCAGCTTGGGTGGGAGAAACACCGGGGAGCTGTTTTTT.

The chain uses TRBV12-3 or TRBV12-4 and TRBJ1-2, with D hard to call. V gave up 6 bases and J gave up 4 bases, with 12 bases separating them. There are 13 residues in the CDR3. Here the CDR3 reads CASSLNGIYGYTF. The CDR3 region has the DNA TGTGCCAGCAGCCTGAACGGTATCTATGGCTACACCTTC.

This clone was counted only a few times. Additional DNA sequences in this sample encode the identical CDR3. The gene calls are TRBV6-5 and TRBJ2-7; 10 bases fit TRBD2. CDR1 and CDR2 (germline): MNHEY, SVGAGI. The CDR3 spans 15 residues. V lost 5 bases and J lost 0; bases outside the gene matches: 4. As DNA, the CDR3 is TGTGCCAGCAGTCCCAGCGGGAGGGTCTCCTACGAGCAGTACTTC. It encodes CASSPSGRVSYEQYF.

This chain connects TRBV7-2 to TRBJ1-6; 7 bases fit TRBD1. After removal of 4 bases from V and 8 bases from J, the junction contained 8 bases not matched to a gene. The CDR3 loop spans 15 amino acids. CDR1 is SGHTA, CDR2 FQGNSA, per germline. In nucleotides, the CDR3 is TGTGCCAGCAGCTGGGGCGACAGGGTCTATTCACCCCTCCACTTT. Translating gives CASSWGDRVYSPLHF.

The V call is TRBV7-2, the J call TRBJ2-7; 8 bases fit TRBD1. J was trimmed by 2 bases and V by 4 bases; bases with no gene match: 4. The germline gives CDR1 SGHTA, CDR2 FQGNSA. The CDR3 totals 14 residues. The CDR3: CASSSQTGAYEQYF. The CDR3 DNA sequence: TGTGCCAGCAGCTCCCAGACAGGGGCCTACGAGCAGTACTTC.

The rearrangement links TRBV4-3 to TRBJ1-6; TRBD1 aligns across 8 bases. The CDR3 covers 16 residues. V shed 0 bases and J 7 bases; nucleotides not matched to a gene: 5. CDR1 is LGHNA and CDR2 is YSLEER in the germline V gene. The chain's CDR3 is CASSQDRGLGNSPLHF. The CDR3 coding sequence is TGCGCCAGCAGCCAAGACAGGGGGCTAGGGAATTCACCCCTCCACTTT.

The chain employs TRBV6-5 and TRBJ2-1; a weak D match, TRBD1 (5 bases). This CDR3 has 15 residues. The germline V gene has CDR1 MNHEY and CDR2 SVGAGI. Trimming took 7 bases from V and 7 from J, leaving 20 bases between them. CDR3 DNA sequence: TGTGCCAGCACTGCCCCGGATAGGGGCGGAAATGAGCAGTTCTTC. Translating it yields CASTAPDRGGNEQFF.

V usage is TRBV5-6 and J usage is TRBJ1-1, with D unclear. V was trimmed by 1 base and J by 1 base, leaving 2 bases between them. Germline CDR1 reads SGHDT; CDR2 reads YYEEEE. CDR3 length: 12 amino acids. DNA for the CDR3: TGTGCCAGCAGCTTGCAGAACACTGAAGCTTTCTTT. This gives the protein CASSLQNTEAFF.

This clone was recorded only once. This chain uses TRBV30 with TRBJ2-3; the D is unclear. CDR3 length: 14 residues. Germline lookup yields CDR1 GTSNPN and CDR2 SVGIG (reference sequence). V dropped 0 bases and J dropped 1 base, with 8 bases sitting between them. CDR3: CAWSVEARTDTQYF. The CDR3 DNA reads TGTGCCTGGAGTGTAGAGGCCCGCACAGATACGCAGTATTTT.

The chain carries TRBV6-4 and TRBJ2-7, with D perhaps TRBD2 (6 bases). The length of the CDR3 is 12 residues. CDR1 and CDR2 (germline): MRHNA, SNTAGT. Deletions cut 5 bases from V and 3 bases from J, with 8 bases between. CDR3 amino acids: CASSREDYEQYF. In DNA form, the CDR3 reads TGTGCCAGCAGTAGGGAGGACTACGAGCAGTACTTC.

V is TRBV4-1 and J is TRBJ2-5; no firm D call. Trimming pared 0 bases from V and 5 bases from J, leaving 10 bases between. The germline V gene has CDR1 MGHRA and CDR2 YSYEKL. This CDR3 spans 14 amino acids. CDR3 loop: CASSQEGSRETQYF. DNA of the CDR3: TGCGCCAGCAGCCAAGAGGGTAGCCGGGAGACCCAGTACTTC.